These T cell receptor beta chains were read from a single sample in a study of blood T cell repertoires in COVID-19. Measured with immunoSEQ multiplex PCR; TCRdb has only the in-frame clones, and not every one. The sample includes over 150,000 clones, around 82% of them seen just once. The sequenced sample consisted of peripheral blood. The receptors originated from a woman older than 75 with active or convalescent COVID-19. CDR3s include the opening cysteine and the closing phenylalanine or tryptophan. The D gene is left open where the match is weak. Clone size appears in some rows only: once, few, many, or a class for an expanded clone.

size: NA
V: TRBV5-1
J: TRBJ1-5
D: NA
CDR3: CASSLRRPSGQPQHF
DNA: TGCGCCAGCAGCTTGCGACGTCCCTCGGGGCAGCCCCAGCATTTT

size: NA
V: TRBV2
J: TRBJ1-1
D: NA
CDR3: CASSGPGVVTEAFF
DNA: TGTGCCAGCAGTGGGCCAGGGGTGGTCACTGAAGCTTTCTTT

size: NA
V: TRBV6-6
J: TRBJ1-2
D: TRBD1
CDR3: CASSSIQGSGGYTF
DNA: TGTGCCAGCAGTTCAATACAGGGGTCTGGAGGCTACACCTTC

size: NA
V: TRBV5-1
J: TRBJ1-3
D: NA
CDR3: CASSLVGGGYGNTIYF
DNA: TGCGCCAGCAGCTTGGTCGGAGGAGGCTACGGAAACACCATATATTTT

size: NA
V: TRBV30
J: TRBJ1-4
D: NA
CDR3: CAWSAVPGEKLFF
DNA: TGTGCCTGGAGTGCCGTTCCGGGGGAAAAACTGTTTTTT

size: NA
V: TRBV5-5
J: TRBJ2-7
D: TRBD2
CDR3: CASSLASGTYEQYF
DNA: TGTGCCAGCAGCTTGGCTAGCGGGACCTACGAGCAGTACTTC

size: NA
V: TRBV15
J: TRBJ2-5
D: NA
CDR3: CATSRGFGETQYF
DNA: TGTGCCACCAGCAGAGGGTTCGGAGAGACCCAGTACTTC

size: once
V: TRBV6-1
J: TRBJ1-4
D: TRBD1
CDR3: CASSEALQGSQEKLFF
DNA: TGTGCCAGCAGTGAAGCCTTACAGGGGAGCCAAGAAAAACTGTTTTTT

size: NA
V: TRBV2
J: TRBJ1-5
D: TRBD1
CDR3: CASSRNPTGVSNQPQHF
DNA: TGTGCCAGCAGCCGGAACCCGACAGGGGTTAGCAATCAGCCCCAGCATTTT

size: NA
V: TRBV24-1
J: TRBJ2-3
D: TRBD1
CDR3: CATSDHGTGWVEGTDTQYF
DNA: TGTGCCACCAGTGATCATGGGACAGGGTGGGTAGAGGGCACAGATACGCAGTATTTT

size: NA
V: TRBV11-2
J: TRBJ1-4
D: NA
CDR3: CASSSPWTPFNEKLFF
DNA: TGTGCCAGCAGCTCCCCGTGGACTCCCTTTAACGAAAAACTGTTTTTT

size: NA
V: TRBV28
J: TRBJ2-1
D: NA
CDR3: CASSLDATQGQSEQFF
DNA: TGTGCCAGCAGTTTAGACGCGACCCAGGGCCAGAGTGAGCAGTTCTTC

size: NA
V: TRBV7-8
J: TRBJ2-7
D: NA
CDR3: CASSLEWGRAIEQYF
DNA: TGTGCCAGCAGCTTAGAGTGGGGCCGGGCTATCGAGCAGTACTTC

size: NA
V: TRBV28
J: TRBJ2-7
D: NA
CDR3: CASSSRDIMGYEQYF
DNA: TGTGCCAGCAGCTCCCGGGACATCATGGGCTACGAGCAGTACTTC

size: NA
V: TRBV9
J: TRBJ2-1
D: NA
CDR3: CASSVDILLYNEQFF
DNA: TGTGCCAGCAGCGTAGACATACTACTCTACAATGAGCAGTTCTTC

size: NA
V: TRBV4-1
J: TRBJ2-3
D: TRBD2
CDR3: CASSAAGVSTDTQYF
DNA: TGCGCCAGCAGCGCTGCGGGGGTTAGCACAGATACGCAGTATTTT

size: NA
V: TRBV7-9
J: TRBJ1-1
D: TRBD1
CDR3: CASSRGQYTEAFF
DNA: TGTGCCAGCAGCCGGGGACAGTACACTGAAGCTTTCTTT

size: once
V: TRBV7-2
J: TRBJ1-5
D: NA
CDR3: CASSSGGGYQPQHF
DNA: TGTGCCAGCAGCTCTGGGGGGGGCTATCAGCCCCAGCATTTT

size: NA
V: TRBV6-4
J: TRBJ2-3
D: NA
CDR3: CASSDGGNTDTQYF
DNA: TGTGCCAGCAGTGACGGAGGGAACACAGATACGCAGTATTTT

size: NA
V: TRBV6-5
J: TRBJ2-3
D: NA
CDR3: CASKEQGSTDTQYF
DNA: TGTGCCAGCAAGGAACAGGGCAGCACAGATACGCAGTATTTT

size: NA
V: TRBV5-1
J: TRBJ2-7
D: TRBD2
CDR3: CASSLAVASGIYEQYF
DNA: TGCGCCAGCAGCTTGGCCGTAGCTAGCGGGATCTACGAGCAGTACTTC

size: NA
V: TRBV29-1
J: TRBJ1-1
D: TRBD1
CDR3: CSVAGQGGFEAFF
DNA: TGCAGCGTTGCGGGACAGGGGGGTTTCGAAGCTTTCTTT

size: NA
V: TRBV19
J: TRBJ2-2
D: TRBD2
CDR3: CASRTFSGRGDTGELFF
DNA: TGTGCCAGCCGCACCTTTAGCGGGAGGGGTGACACCGGGGAGCTGTTTTTT

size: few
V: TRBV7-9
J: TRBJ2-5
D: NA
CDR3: CASSQTEGETQYF
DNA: TGTGCCAGCAGCCAGACGGAGGGGGAGACCCAGTACTTC

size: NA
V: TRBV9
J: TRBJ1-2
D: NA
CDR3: CASSVYQEDGYTF
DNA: TGTGCCAGCAGCGTATATCAGGAGGATGGCTACACCTTC

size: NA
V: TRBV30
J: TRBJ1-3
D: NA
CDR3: CAWSVVRGQGLGPGNTIYF
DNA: TGTGCCTGGAGTGTAGTTCGTGGGCAGGGTTTAGGGCCTGGAAACACCATATATTTT

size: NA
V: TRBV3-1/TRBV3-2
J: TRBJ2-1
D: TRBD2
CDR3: CASSQDPAGPQFF
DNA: TGTGCCAGCAGCCAAGATCCAGCGGGGCCGCAGTTCTTC

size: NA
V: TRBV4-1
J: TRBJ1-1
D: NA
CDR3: CASSQESPGIRKAFF
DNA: TGCGCCAGCAGCCAAGAAAGCCCAGGGATTCGGAAAGCTTTCTTT

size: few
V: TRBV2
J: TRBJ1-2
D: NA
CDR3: CASMSGVGYTF
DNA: TGTGCCAGCATGTCGGGGGTTGGCTACACCTTC

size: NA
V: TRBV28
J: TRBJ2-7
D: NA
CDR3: CASSSLRQVSVYEQYF
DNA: TGTGCCAGCAGTTCCCTGCGACAGGTATCAGTCTACGAGCAGTACTTC

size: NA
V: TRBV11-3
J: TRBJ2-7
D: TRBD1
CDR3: CASSLTGTGIYEQYF
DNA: TGTGCCAGCAGCTTGACCGGGACAGGGATCTACGAGCAGTACTTC

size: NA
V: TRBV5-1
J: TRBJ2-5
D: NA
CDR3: CASRQTRDGIAEYQETQYF
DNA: TGCGCCAGCAGACAGACCCGGGACGGGATAGCGGAGTACCAAGAGACCCAGTACTTC

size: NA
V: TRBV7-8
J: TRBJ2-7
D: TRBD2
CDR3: CASSSGPGLGSYEQYF
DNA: TGTGCCAGCAGTTCCGGTCCGGGACTAGGCTCCTACGAGCAGTACTTC

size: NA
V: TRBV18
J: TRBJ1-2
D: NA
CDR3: CASSPQEGDYGYTF
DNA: TGTGCCAGCTCACCTCAAGAGGGTGACTATGGCTACACCTTC

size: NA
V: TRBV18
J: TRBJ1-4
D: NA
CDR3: CASSPQNGEGEKLFF
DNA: TGTGCCAGCTCACCACAGAACGGAGAGGGAGAAAAACTGTTTTTT

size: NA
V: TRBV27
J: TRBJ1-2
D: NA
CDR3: CASSFGQGFPHYGYTF
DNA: TGTGCCAGCAGTTTCGGCCAGGGATTCCCTCACTATGGCTACACCTTC

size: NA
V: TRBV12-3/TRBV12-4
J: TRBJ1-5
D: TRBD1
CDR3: CASTGDSYQPQHF
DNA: TGTGCCAGCACCGGGGACAGCTATCAGCCCCAGCATTTT

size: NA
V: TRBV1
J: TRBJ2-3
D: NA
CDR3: CTSSQGHRTDTQYF
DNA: TGCACCAGCAGCCAAGGACACCGCACAGATACGCAGTATTTT

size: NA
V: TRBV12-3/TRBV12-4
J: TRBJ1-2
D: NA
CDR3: CASTGGGARGYTF
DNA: TGTGCCAGCACTGGAGGGGGGGCTAGGGGCTACACCTTC

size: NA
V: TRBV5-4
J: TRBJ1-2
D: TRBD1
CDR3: CASSLTGTGGYGYTF
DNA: TGTGCCAGCAGCCTAACCGGGACAGGAGGTTATGGCTACACCTTC

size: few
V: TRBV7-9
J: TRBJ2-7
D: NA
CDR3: CASSPLRLASSYEQYF
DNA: TGTGCCAGCAGCCCCCTCCGGCTAGCGTCCTCCTACGAGCAGTACTTC

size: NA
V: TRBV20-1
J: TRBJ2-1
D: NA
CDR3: CSANEGTPQFF
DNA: TGCAGTGCTAACGAGGGGACTCCGCAGTTCTTC

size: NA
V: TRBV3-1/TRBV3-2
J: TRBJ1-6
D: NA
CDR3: CASSQDRRGPLHF
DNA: TGTGCCAGCAGCCAAGATCGGCGCGGACCCCTCCACTTT

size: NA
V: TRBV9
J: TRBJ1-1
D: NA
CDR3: CASSVAPESEAFF
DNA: TGTGCCAGCAGCGTAGCCCCAGAATCAGAAGCTTTCTTT

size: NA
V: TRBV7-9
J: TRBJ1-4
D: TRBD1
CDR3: CASRGDRGLTATNEKLFF
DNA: TGTGCCAGCAGGGGGGACAGGGGGCTAACGGCAACTAATGAAAAACTGTTTTTT

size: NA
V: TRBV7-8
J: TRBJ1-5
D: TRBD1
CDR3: CASSLARQGGDNQPQHF
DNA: TGTGCCAGCAGCTTAGCGAGACAGGGGGGCGACAATCAGCCCCAGCATTTT

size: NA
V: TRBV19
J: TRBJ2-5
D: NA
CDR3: CASSIGGSFQETQYF
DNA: TGTGCCAGTAGTATTGGGGGGAGTTTCCAAGAGACCCAGTACTTC

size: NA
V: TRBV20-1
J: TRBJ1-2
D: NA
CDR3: CSTIRGQRYTF
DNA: TGCAGTACAATAAGGGGACAACGCTACACCTTC

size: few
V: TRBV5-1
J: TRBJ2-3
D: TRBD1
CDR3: CASSRDRERDTQYF
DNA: TGCGCCAGCAGCCGGGACAGGGAAAGAGATACGCAGTATTTT

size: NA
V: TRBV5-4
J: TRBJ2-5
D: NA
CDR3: CASSGGGRSQETQYF
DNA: TGTGCCAGCAGCGGGGGCGGGCGTAGCCAAGAGACCCAGTACTTC

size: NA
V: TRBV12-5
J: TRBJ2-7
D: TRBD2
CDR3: CASGLVPAGGQTDEQYF
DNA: TGTGCTAGTGGTTTGGTACCGGCGGGAGGCCAAACTGACGAGCAGTACTTC

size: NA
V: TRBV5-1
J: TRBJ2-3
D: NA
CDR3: CASSFRAADTDTQYF
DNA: TGCGCCAGCAGCTTCAGGGCGGCGGACACAGATACGCAGTATTTT

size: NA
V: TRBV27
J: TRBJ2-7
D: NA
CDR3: CASSFHNSYEQYF
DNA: TGTGCCAGCAGTTTCCACAACTCCTACGAGCAGTACTTC

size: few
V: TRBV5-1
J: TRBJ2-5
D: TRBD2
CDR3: CASSRGLAGERETQYF
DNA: TGCGCCAGCAGCCGCGGGTTAGCGGGAGAGAGAGAGACCCAGTACTTC